These 29 T cell receptor beta chains were sequenced from one sample in a study of T-cell reconstitution after alpha-beta-depleted transplantation in children. Preparing the TCRbeta library involved the use of unique molecular identifiers. MiXCR was run by TCRdb on the PCR reads, yielding one entry per CDR3 protein. The table includes 610,000 or so distinct CDR3 sequences, 25% to 30% detected once. The source material was PBMCs, sampled before TCRalphabeta/CD19-depleted stem cell transplant. Receptors originate from a boy under three years old with Wiskott-Aldrich syndrome, due to receive a stem cell transplant.

The rearrangement joins TRBV11-2 to TRBJ2-1; a possible D gene is TRBD2 (7 bases). Trimming took 4 bases from V and 4 from J, leaving 14 bases between them. The germline V gene encodes CDR1 SGHAT and CDR2 FQNNGV. This CDR3 has 15 amino acids. CDR3: CASSWWGGAYNEQFF. CDR3 in DNA: TGTGCCAGCAGCTGGTGGGGGGGCGCTTACAATGAGCAGTTCTTC.

This clonotype has just a few counts. The chain is built from TRBV20-1 and TRBJ2-1, with 9 bases identical to TRBD2. With 3 bases clipped from V and 4 bases from J, the junction kept 10 bases outside the gene matches. CDR1 is DFQATT, CDR2 SNEGSKA, per germline (reference sequence). The CDR3 has 16 amino acids. CDR3 sequence (DNA): TGCAGTGCTAGGGATCGGGCGGGAGGGGGGTACAATGAGCAGTTCTTC. Translation: CSARDRAGGGYNEQFF.

At least ten counts were recorded for this clonotype. The rearrangement links TRBV19 to TRBJ2-1, with a possible D match to TRBD2 (5 bases). The germline V gene encodes CDR1 LNHDA and CDR2 SQIVND (reference sequence). This CDR3 region has 14 residues. Trimming shortened V by 3 bases and J by 3 bases, and 9 bases separated the two germline ends. The CDR3 bases are TGTGCCAGTAGTATTTTAGCGAGCTACAATGAGCAGTTCTTC. Translating it yields CASSILASYNEQFF.

CDR3 sequence reads: CASSFGRVSNQPQHF. CDR3 sequence (DNA): TGTGCCAGCAGTTTCGGCAGGGTTAGCAATCAGCCCCAGCATTTT. The V gene is TRBV12-3 or TRBV12-4, the J gene TRBJ1-5; tentative D call: TRBD1 (5 bases). The V end was cut by 3 bases, the J end by 0 bases, with 9 bases between. The CDR3 loop spans 15 amino acids.

To note about this clonotype: Relative to the germline gene, one junction end is altered; a read error may explain this. This chain links TRBV20-1 with TRBJ1-4; D is perhaps TRBD1 (5 bases). Germline V gene sequence: CDR1 DFQATT, CDR2 SNEGSKA (reference sequence). The CDR3 is 11 residues long. The CDR3: CSAHEWEGLVF. In DNA form, the CDR3 reads TGCAGTGCTCACGAGTGGGAGGGACTTGTTTTT.

This clonotype was found once. Sequence at one end of the junction differs from germline and may be a read error. The rearrangement uses TRBV12-3 or TRBV12-4 and TRBJ1-5; no clear D. The CDR3 is 14 residues long. CDR3 in DNA: TGTGACAGCAGTTCACTCCACCGAGGTCAGCCCCAGCATTTT. This encodes CDSSSLHRGQPQHF.

This chain connects TRBV3-1 to TRBJ2-1, with TRBD2 identical over 12 bases. V lost 10 bases, J lost 4 bases, and 17 bases stayed unmatched. Germline V gene sequence: CDR1 LGHDT, CDR2 YNNKEL (reference sequence). This CDR3 comprises 18 residues. Here the CDR3 reads CAICLEGRLAGVYNEQFF. The DNA of the CDR3 is TGTGCCATCTGTTTAGAGGGGCGACTAGCGGGAGTGTACAATGAGCAGTTCTTC.

The J gene is TRBJ2-2, the V gene TRBV20-1, with D unresolved. V gave up 5 bases and J gave up 2 bases, with 12 bases separating them. The germline V gene has CDR1 DFQATT and CDR2 SNEGSKA (reference sequence). The CDR3 is made up of 14 amino acids. The CDR3 loop is CSAPKRVNTGELFF. Written as DNA, the CDR3 is TGCAGTGCTCCCAAAAGGGTAAACACCGGGGAGCTGTTTTTT.

The chain is built from TRBV12-3 or TRBV12-4 and TRBJ2-2; D unresolved. Trimming pared 4 bases from V and 6 bases from J, leaving 15 bases between. This CDR3 contains 15 residues. CDR3 nucleotides: TGTGCCAGCAGTTCAAGGGAATTGTATGCCGGGGAGCTGTTTTTT. As protein: CASSSRELYAGELFF.

The V call is TRBV10-3, the J call TRBJ2-7; TRBD1 might be the D (6 bases). The germline CDR1 and CDR2 sequences are ENHRY and SYGVKD. CDR3 length: 17 amino acids. Trimming removed 3 bases at V and 0 bases at J, with 18 bases between. The CDR3 DNA sequence: TGTGCCATCAGTGATCACGGACAGCAGGTTAGCTCCTACGAGCAGTACTTC. Its protein is CAISDHGQQVSSYEQYF.

The chain carries TRBV5-2 and TRBJ2-7; the table's TRBD2 call for D was not verified on the DNA. TRBV5-2 is a pseudogene. The CDR3 contains 14 residues. CDR3 sequence (DNA): TGTGCCAGGGGCCCCGGACTGCTCTCCTACGAGCAGTACTTC. Protein sequence: CARGPGLLSYEQYF.

This chain joins TRBV3-1 and TRBJ2-1; 7 bases are shared with TRBD2. Losses at the gene ends were 0 bases for V and 5 bases for J; bases not matched to a gene: 4. CDR3 length: 15 residues. Germline CDR1 reads LGHDT; CDR2 reads YNNKEL (reference sequence). The chain's CDR3 is CASSQDGGSDNEQFF. The DNA for the CDR3 is TGTGCCAGCAGCCAAGATGGCGGGAGCGACAATGAGCAGTTCTTC.

This clonotype was picked up one time. The genes are TRBV6-1 and TRBJ1-1; D possibly corresponds to TRBD1 (5 bases). Germline loops: CDR1 MNHNS, CDR2 SASEGT. The CDR3 is 13 residues long. V lost 6 bases to trimming and J lost 4 bases, with 12 bases between them. DNA for the CDR3: TGTGCCAGCAGGAGGACACGTGGCACTGAAGCTTTCTTT. Encoded protein: CASRRTRGTEAFF.

This clonotype was counted only a few times. The chain couples TRBV5-1 to TRBJ2-1; the match to TRBD1 covers 8 bases. Unmatched junction bases numbered 4, after V lost 3 bases and J lost 5 bases. The CDR3 length is 14 residues. CDR1 SGHRS and CDR2 YFSETQ come from the germline V gene. CDR3: CASSYGTGDNEQFF. DNA for the CDR3: TGCGCCAGCAGCTACGGGACAGGCGACAATGAGCAGTTCTTC. Combining the CDR3 with reference TRBV5-1 and TRBJ2-1 gives the whole variable domain KAGVTQTPRYLIKTRGQQVTLSCSPISGHRSVSWYQQTPGQGLQFLFEYFSETQRNKGNFPGRFSGRQFSNSRSEMNVSTLELGDSALYLCASSYGTGDNEQFFGPGTRLTVL.

In this sample, this clonotype turned up a few times. J is TRBJ2-5 and V is TRBV12-3 or TRBV12-4; 8 bases line up with TRBD1. Trimming cost V 7 bases and J 3 bases; bases outside gene matches: 16. The CDR3 is made up of 17 amino acids. CDR3 coding DNA: TGTGCCAGCACCCTTTTGTCAGGGGGGACAGGTGAAGAGACCCAGTACTTC. Translation: CASTLLSGGTGEETQYF.

The rearrangement uses TRBV4-1 and TRBJ2-5, with TRBD2 identical over 14 bases. The CDR3 has 20 amino acids. V dropped 1 base and J dropped 3; count of bases not matched to a gene: 13. Germline V lookup: CDR1 MGHRA, CDR2 YSYEKL. CDR3 in amino acids: CASSQGVSEPGLAGEETQYF. The CDR3 DNA reads as TGCGCCAGCAGCCAAGGGGTTTCCGAACCGGGACTAGCGGGAGAAGAGACCCAGTACTTC.

The genes are TRBV20-1 and TRBJ1-3; 7 positions agree with TRBD1. This CDR3 spans 14 amino acids. The trim removed 6 bases at V and 0 bases at J, leaving 5 bases unmatched. In germline, CDR1 is DFQATT, CDR2 SNEGSKA (reference sequence). CDR3 bases: TGCAGTGCCCCGAACAGGGGCTCTGGAAACACCATATATTTT. Its protein is CSAPNRGSGNTIYF.

At least ten counts were recorded for this clonotype. The J gene is TRBJ2-7, the V gene TRBV5-1; D gene unclear. The CDR3 runs 10 residues. Germline V gives CDR1 SGHRS, CDR2 YFSETQ. V shed 2 bases and J shed 5 bases, with 2 bases lying between them. CDR3 DNA sequence: TGCGCCAGCAGCTTTCACGAGCAGTACTTC. It is translated as CASSFHEQYF.

The V call is TRBV7-2, the J call TRBJ2-1; D is ambiguous. Looked up from germline, CDR1 is SGHTA and CDR2 is FQGNSA. This CDR3 is built from 15 residues. Deletions cut 1 base from V and 6 bases from J, with 13 bases between. CDR3: CASSLEGPISNEQFF. Here the CDR3 DNA reads TGTGCCAGCAGCTTAGAGGGCCCTATAAGCAATGAGCAGTTCTTC.

The chain joins TRBV20-1 to TRBJ2-1; TRBD1 aligns across 9 bases. J lost 3 bases, V lost 3 bases, and 9 bases had no gene match. The CDR3 consists of 16 residues. Germline CDR1 is DFQATT and CDR2 is SNEGSKA (reference sequence). CDR3 nucleotides: TGCAGTGCTAGTGATGCCGGGACAGGGATCTACAATGAGCAGTTCTTC. It specifies CSASDAGTGIYNEQFF.

The table lists this clonotype with a few counts. The chain recombines TRBV12-3 or TRBV12-4 with TRBJ2-1; D not certain. The CDR3 runs to 13 residues. Trimming took 5 bases from V and 7 from J, leaving 12 bases between them. This chain's CDR3 is CASSLPWGNEQFF. CDR3 bases: TGTGCCAGCAGTCTCCCGTGGGGAAATGAGCAGTTCTTC.

This clonotype was counted a few times. V and J are TRBV28 and TRBJ2-1; possible D gene TRBD2, 6 bases. The ends were cut back, 3 bases at V and 12 bases at J, with 12 bases in the middle. Germline assignment: CDR1 MDHEN and CDR2 SYDVKM. The CDR3 is 12 residues long. The CDR3 sequence is CASSFLAMAQFF. CDR3 in DNA: TGTGCCAGCAGTTTCCTAGCGATGGCGCAGTTCTTC.

The J gene is TRBJ2-4, the V gene TRBV6-1; D is tentatively TRBD1 or TRBD2 (6 bases each). The CDR3 totals 16 residues. The germline V gene has CDR1 MNHNS and CDR2 SASEGT. The V end lost 6 bases, the J end lost 3 bases, and 18 bases lay between the germline ends. CDR3 nucleotides: TGTGCCAGCAGCGACGAGGGGGGCTTGGTCAAAAACATTCAGTACTTC. Its translation is CASSDEGGLVKNIQYF.

The chain employs TRBV7-8 and TRBJ2-2; 11 bases are a match to TRBD2. With 5 bases clipped from V and 6 bases from J, the junction kept 8 bases outside the gene matches. The CDR3 consists of 16 residues. Germline V gene data show CDR1 as SGHVS and CDR2 as FQNEAQ. CDR3 amino acids: CASSSRLAGSPGELFF. CDR3 in DNA: TGTGCCAGCAGCAGCCGACTAGCGGGAAGTCCCGGGGAGCTGTTTTTT.

V and J are TRBV20-1 and TRBJ2-1, with 9 bases identical to TRBD2. The CDR3 spans 14 residues. Germline CDR1 and CDR2: DFQATT and SNEGSKA (reference sequence). V shed 3 bases, J shed 4 bases, and the junction held 4 bases outside the gene matches. This CDR3 is CSASPSGTYNEQFF. The CDR3 nucleotides are TGCAGTGCTAGCCCTAGCGGGACGTACAATGAGCAGTTCTTC.

The rearrangement links TRBV20-1 to TRBJ2-2; 9 bases align to TRBD2. The CDR3 contains 14 residues. V gave up 3 bases and J gave up 2 bases; unmatched junction bases: 1. Germline CDR1 and CDR2: DFQATT and SNEGSKA (reference sequence). The CDR3 bases are TGCAGTGCTAGCCTAGCGGGAAACACCGGGGAGCTGTTTTTT. It encodes CSASLAGNTGELFF.

The J gene is TRBJ2-4, the V gene TRBV28, with no clear D. This CDR3 contains 12 residues. Trimming cost V 4 bases and J 5 bases, with 6 bases left between them. The germline CDR1 and CDR2 sequences are MDHEN and SYDVKM. The CDR3 region is CASSSDENIQYF. The CDR3 DNA is TGTGCCAGCAGTTCGGACGAAAACATTCAGTACTTC.

The sample holds a few counts of this clonotype. V gene TRBV5-1 combines with J gene TRBJ2-1; 13 bases align to TRBD2. This CDR3 comprises 19 residues. CDR1 and CDR2 (germline): SGHRS, YFSETQ. Trimming removed 4 bases from V and 0 bases from J; junction bases left unmatched: 10. The CDR3 reads CASSSRGLAGVSSYNEQFF. The DNA of the CDR3 is TGCGCCAGCAGCAGCCGCGGACTAGCGGGAGTCAGCTCCTACAATGAGCAGTTCTTC.

This chain joins TRBV20-1 and TRBJ1-1; 10 bases line up with TRBD1. The germline V gene has CDR1 DFQATT and CDR2 SNEGSKA (reference sequence). The CDR3 is made up of 16 amino acids. The ends lost 5 bases at V and 4 bases at J; junction bases unmatched: 13. This chain's CDR3 is CSAPVPGQGLGTEAFF. DNA of the CDR3: TGCAGTGCTCCGGTCCCGGGACAGGGGCTAGGCACTGAAGCTTTCTTT.